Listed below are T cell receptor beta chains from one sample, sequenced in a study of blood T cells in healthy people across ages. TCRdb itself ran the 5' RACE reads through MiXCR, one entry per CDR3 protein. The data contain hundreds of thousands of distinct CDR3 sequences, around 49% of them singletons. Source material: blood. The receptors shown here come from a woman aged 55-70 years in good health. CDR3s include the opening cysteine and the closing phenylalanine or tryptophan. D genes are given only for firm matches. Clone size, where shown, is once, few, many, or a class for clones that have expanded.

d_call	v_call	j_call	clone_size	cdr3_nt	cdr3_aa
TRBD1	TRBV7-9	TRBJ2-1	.	TGTGCCAGCAGCTCGTGGGGGACAGGGTTATCCTACAATGAGCAGTTCTTC	CASSSWGTGLSYNEQFF
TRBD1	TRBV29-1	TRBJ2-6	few	TGCAGCGGCCTGACAGGGGCGCTACGTGCGGGTGGGGCCAACGTCCTGACTTTC	CSGLTGALRAGGANVLTF
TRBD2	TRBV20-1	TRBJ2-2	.	TGCAGTGCCGGGACTAGCGGAGGGTTGAACACCGGGGAGCTGTTTTTT	CSAGTSGGLNTGELFF
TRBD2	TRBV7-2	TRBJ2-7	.	TGTGCCAGCAGCCCCAGCGGGAGGACTAACAATGAGCAGTACTTC	CASSPSGRTNNEQYF
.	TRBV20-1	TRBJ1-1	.	TGCAGTGCTAGAAGGGACTCCGGCGGGGACACTGAAGCTTTCTTT	CSARRDSGGDTEAFF
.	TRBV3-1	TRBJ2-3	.	TGTGCCAGCAGCCGATCCGAAGATACGCAGTATTTT	CASSRSEDTQYF
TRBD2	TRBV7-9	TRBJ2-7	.	TGTGTCAGCAGCCGAAGAGCGGGAGACGAGCAGTACTTC	CVSSRRAGDEQYF
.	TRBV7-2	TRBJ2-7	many	TGTGCCAGCAGCCGGACAGTTTCCTACGAGCAGTACTTC	CASSRTVSYEQYF
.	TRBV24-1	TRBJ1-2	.	TGTGCCACCAGTGCAGGGTGGGCCTATGGCTACACCTTC	CATSAGWAYGYTF
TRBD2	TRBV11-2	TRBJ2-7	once	TGTGCCGGCAGCTCCGCGGGGGAAGAAACCTACGAGCAGTACTTC	CAGSSAGEETYEQYF
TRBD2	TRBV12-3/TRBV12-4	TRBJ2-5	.	TGTGCCAGCAGTTTTTGGGGACTAGCGGGAGTAGAGACCCAGTACTTC	CASSFWGLAGVETQYF
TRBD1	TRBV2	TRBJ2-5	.	TGTGCCATCAGTAAAGGGACAGGAGAGACCCAGTACTTC	CAISKGTGETQYF
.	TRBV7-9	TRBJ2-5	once	TGTGCCAGCAGCTCAACTGTTACAGAGCAAGAGACCAAGTACTTC	CASSSTVTEQETKYF
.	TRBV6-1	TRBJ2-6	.	TGTGCCAGCAGTGGGTGGGACACCTCCTCTGGGGCCAACGTCCTGACTTTC	CASSGWDTSSGANVLTF
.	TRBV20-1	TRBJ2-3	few	TGCAGTGCTAGTACCCTGACGGCGGATACGCAGTATTTT	CSASTLTADTQYF
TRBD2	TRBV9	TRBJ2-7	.	TGTGCCAGCAGCGTAGGGCCGTTAGCGGGGTTGCACGAGCAGTACTTC	CASSVGPLAGLHEQYF
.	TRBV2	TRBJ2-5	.	TGTGCCAGCAAACGGGACACCAACAATGAGCAGTACTTC	CASKRDTNNEQYF
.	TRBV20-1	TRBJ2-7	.	TGCAGTGCTTCGGAGGGAAGGGGGTCCTACGAGCAGTACTTC	CSASEGRGSYEQYF
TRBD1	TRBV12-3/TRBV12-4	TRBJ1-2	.	TGTGCCAGCAGTTCTAAGGAGGGGGCGGCTGGCTACACCTTC	CASSSKEGAAGYTF
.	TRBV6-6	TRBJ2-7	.	TGTGCCAGCAGCCGAGGGCCGGGCGAGCAGTACTTC	CASSRGPGEQYF
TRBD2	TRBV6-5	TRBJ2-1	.	TGTGCCAGCAGTTACAGAGCGCTAGCGGGTGAGCAGTTCTTC	CASSYRALAGEQFF
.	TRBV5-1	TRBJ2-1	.	TGCGCCAGCAGCAAAGGGGGGCAGGGAGACAATGAGCAGTTCTTC	CASSKGGQGDNEQFF
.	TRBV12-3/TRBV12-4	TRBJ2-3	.	TGTGCCAGCAGTTATTACAGGCAGGTAGATACGCAGTATTTT	CASSYYRQVDTQYF
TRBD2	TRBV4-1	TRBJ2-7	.	TGCGCCAGCAGCCAAGGACTAGCGGGAGGGGGACGCACCTACGAGCAGTACTTC	CASSQGLAGGGRTYEQYF
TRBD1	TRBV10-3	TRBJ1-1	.	TGTGCCATCACCGGGACAGTGAACACTGAAGCTTTCTTT	CAITGTVNTEAFF
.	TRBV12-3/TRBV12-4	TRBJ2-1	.	TGTGCCAGCAGTTTAGCTTGGGGCAGGAGCTCCTACAATGAGCAGTTCTTC	CASSLAWGRSSYNEQFF
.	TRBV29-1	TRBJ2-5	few	TGCAGCGTTGAGATCCGGGGTGAGACCCAGTACTTC	CSVEIRGETQYF
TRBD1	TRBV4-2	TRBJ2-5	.	TGTGCCAGCAGCCAAGCCCACAGGGGCCCCTCGGATGAGCAGTACTTC	CASSQAHRGPSDEQYF